Each of the 13 T cell receptor beta chains below was sequenced from the same sample in a study of blood T cells in healthy people across ages. Alongside a J-beta primer mix, a sample-barcoded 5' primer served in a second PCR lasting about 7 to 11 cycles. TCRdb re-called the 5' RACE reads with MiXCR, one entry per CDR3 protein. The data show about 1.1 million distinct CDR3 sequences, approximately 38% seen once. Source material: blood. These receptors all stem from a man between 18 and 35 years old in good health.

V is TRBV6-6 and J is TRBJ1-3; tentative D call: TRBD1 (6 bases). Germline CDR1 reads MNHNY; CDR2 reads SVGAGI (reference sequence). The CDR3 is 15 amino acids. V was shortened by 2 bases and J by 3 bases, with 11 bases between the two germline ends. CDR3 sequence reads: CASSYATGRGNTIYF. In nucleotides, the CDR3 is TGTGCCAGCAGTTACGCAACAGGGCGTGGAAACACCATATATTTT.

The genes are TRBV3-1 and TRBJ2-1; 13 bases fit TRBD2. V was pared by 4 bases and J by 8 bases, with 5 bases of the junction left unmatched. The CDR3 sequence is 15 residues long. CDR1 is LGHDT and CDR2 is YNNKEL in the germline V gene (reference sequence). This CDR3 is CASSRTSGGRDEQFF. The CDR3 DNA reads as TGTGCCAGCAGCCGGACTAGCGGGGGACGGGATGAGCAGTTCTTC.

The sample holds a few counts of this clonotype. This chain joins TRBV27 and TRBJ2-7; D gene unclear. V lost 3 bases, J lost 2 bases, and 11 bases lay in between. There are 14 residues in the CDR3. The germline CDR1 and CDR2 sequences are MNHEY and SMNVEV (reference sequence). The CDR3 loop reads CASSLGPQTYEQYF. In nucleotides, the CDR3 is TGTGCCAGCAGTTTGGGTCCCCAAACCTACGAGCAGTACTTC.

The chain joins TRBV6-5 to TRBJ2-7; D call uncertain. The CDR3 length is 15 residues. V lost 0 bases and J 0 bases, leaving 9 bases between the germline ends. Germline-derived CDR1 and CDR2 are MNHEY and SVGAGI. As DNA, the CDR3 is TGTGCCAGCAGTTACTCTGGCAAGGGCTCCTACGAGCAGTACTTC. Translated, it gives CASSYSGKGSYEQYF.

The V and J genes are TRBV7-2 and TRBJ1-1; possible D gene TRBD1, 5 bases. Looked up from germline, CDR1 is SGHTA and CDR2 is FQGNSA. The CDR3 is 17 residues long. Trimming stripped 1 base from V and 8 bases from J, with 23 bases between. CDR3 sequence: CASSLVAPFNVGGEAFF. The CDR3, as DNA: TGTGCCAGCAGCTTAGTAGCCCCTTTCAATGTGGGGGGGGAAGCTTTCTTT.

CDR3 sequence reads: CASSDEGWLPQHF. DNA of the CDR3: TGTGCCAGCAGTGACGAAGGGTGGTTGCCCCAGCATTTT. The rearrangement links TRBV6-2 or TRBV6-3 to TRBJ1-5; D gene unclear. Germline values: CDR1 MNHEY, CDR2 SVGEGT. CDR3 length equals 13 residues. V was clipped by 5 bases and J by 9 bases, with 14 bases between them.

This clonotype turned up a few times. The chain uses TRBV30 and TRBJ1-1, with no clear D. The CDR3 spans 14 residues. V shed 0 bases and J shed 1 base, with 9 bases lying between them. Germline CDR1 GTSNPN, CDR2 SVGIG (reference sequence). This CDR3 reads CAWSVERKNTEAFF. The CDR3 nucleotides read TGTGCCTGGAGTGTGGAGCGGAAGAACACTGAAGCTTTCTTT.

The table lists this clonotype with a count of one. One base away lies a much larger clone, so this may be a sequencing read error. The V call is TRBV10-3, the J call TRBJ2-1; 7 bases line up with TRBD2. CDR3 length: 16 residues. Germline lookup yields CDR1 ENHRY and CDR2 SYGVKD. For the CDR3, the DNA is TGTGCCATCAGGGAGTCGGACGGGGGGATCTACAATGAGCAGTTCTTC. Its translation is CAIRESDGGIYNEQFF.

This clonotype was counted between two and nine times. The chain carries TRBV15 and TRBJ1-2, with D uncertain. V lost 1 base to trimming and J lost 0 bases, with 6 bases between them. Per the germline V gene, CDR1 is LNHNV and CDR2 is YYDKDF (reference sequence). The CDR3 has 14 amino acids. CDR3 DNA: TGTGCCACCAGCAGAGTACTTTCTAACTATGGCTACACCTTC. It specifies CATSRVLSNYGYTF.

The table lists this clonotype with a few counts. The J gene is TRBJ2-7, the V gene TRBV10-3, with D perhaps matching TRBD1 (6 bases). The CDR3 has 13 amino acids. In germline, CDR1 is ENHRY, CDR2 SYGVKD. The V end was cut by 5 bases, the J end by 3 bases, with 11 bases between. DNA of the CDR3: TGTGCCATCAGTCCACCGACAGGCTACGAGCAGTACTTC. It specifies CAISPPTGYEQYF.

This clonotype has just a few counts. V is TRBV14 and J is TRBJ2-5; 10 nucleotides line up with TRBD1. With V trimmed by 5 bases and J by 11 bases, 11 bases remained unmatched. CDR1 and CDR2 (germline): SGHDN, FVKESK. CDR3 length equals 14 residues. DNA of the CDR3: TGTGCCAGCAGCGACAGGGGGCGATTTTGGGAGCAGTACTTC. The encoded protein is CASSDRGRFWEQYF.

With regard to this clonotype: A much larger clone lies a single base off, so this may be a read error. The CDR3 nucleotides read TGTGCCATCAGTGCCGACAGGGGATTTGCTTTCGATGAGCAGTTCTTC. This sequence encodes CAISADRGFAFDEQFF. The V call is TRBV10-3, the J call TRBJ2-1; 8 nucleotides align to TRBD1. The CDR3 is 16 residues long. J was trimmed by 8 bases and V by 4 bases; bases with no gene match: 13. Per germline, CDR1 ENHRY and CDR2 SYGVKD.

This chain links TRBV4-3 with TRBJ1-1, with D unclear. There are 16 residues in the CDR3. Germline V gene data show CDR1 as LGHNA and CDR2 as YSLEER. Deletions cut 0 bases from V and 1 base from J, with 12 bases between. CDR3 DNA sequence: TGCGCCAGCAGCCAAGATTTAGAGGAAGCGAACACTGAAGCTTTCTTT. Residues: CASSQDLEEANTEAFF.